The T cell receptor (beta chain) under discussion was sequenced for a study of T cell responses to AZD1222 COVID-19 vaccine. TCRdb's table, derived via immunoSEQ multiplex PCR, lists solely in-frame clones and lacks some. The profile shows about 110,000 clones, about 90% of them singletons. Notes on the study in general: Only after the peak T cell response were repertoires sampled. Nearly half of spike-specific TCRs reportedly go after variant regions that carry no mutations. Dominant CD4 TCR responses targeted spike regions 160-218 and 743-854. Recipients of AZD1222 seropositive at baseline numbered only five or six.

Of note for this clone: What it recognizes is unknown.

Trimming removed 6 bases at V and 10 bases at J, with 18 bases between. CDR1 is SQVTM and CDR2 is ANQGSEA in the germline V gene. CDR3 size: 13 residues. This specimen consisted of peripheral blood, obtained on day 0 of AZD1222 vaccination. The sequence was collected from an adult in good health. The gene calls are TRBV29-1 and TRBJ1-4, with D uncertain. The CDR3: CSVKDGGTLKLFF. In DNA, the CDR3 is TGCAGCGTCAAGGACGGAGGTACCCTAAAACTGTTTTTT.